This paragraph covers one TCR beta chain sequence. The data originate from a study of CD8 T cells in Susac syndrome. Random-hexamer reverse transcription was applied to roughly 0.45 to 1 ug RNA. TCRdb reprocessed the immunoSEQ multiplex PCR reads via MiXCR and lists one record per CDR3 protein. The sample shows 100,000 to 150,000 distinct CDR3 sequences, over 85% of them seen only once. The length of the CDR3 is 16 residues. V was shortened by 4 bases and J by 4 bases, with 17 bases between the two germline ends. The germline V gene has CDR1 SGHVS and CDR2 FNYEAQ. The sequencing sample was made of CD8+ T cells from PBMCs. The chain carries TRBV7-6 and TRBJ2-1; perhaps D is TRBD1 or TRBD2 (5 bases each). This TCR was recovered from a human donor with Susac syndrome. The CDR3 DNA reads TGTGCCAGCAGCTCCCTCCGGGACGGCATATACAATGAGCAGTTCTTC. This gives the protein CASSSLRDGIYNEQFF. The full variable domain, in which reference TRBV7-6 and TRBJ2-1 provide the parts outside the CDR3, is GAGVSQSPRYKVTKRGQDVALRCDPISGHVSLYWYRQALGQGPEFLTYFNYEAQQDKSGLPNDRFSAERPEGSISTLTIQRTEQRDSAMYRCASSSLRDGIYNEQFFGPGTRLTVL.